The 8 T cell receptor beta chains listed next were all sequenced from one sample in a study of blood T cell repertoires in COVID-19. Here immunoSEQ multiplex PCR was the method, and the copy in TCRdb shows in-frame clones only, minus some. The data show approximately 150,000 clones, more than 85% seen once. The sample consisted of PBMCs or T cells enriched from blood (not recorded which). All receptors derive from a human donor with acute COVID-19. The donor label of this sample is uncertain.

This chain joins TRBV29-1 and TRBJ1-2; D is ambiguous. The CDR3 loop spans 14 amino acids. The germline gives CDR1 SQVTM, CDR2 ANQGSEA. The ends were cut back, 3 bases at V and 6 bases at J, with 17 bases in the middle. The CDR3 is CSVDRSGSRDGYTF. Here the CDR3 DNA reads TGCAGCGTTGACCGGTCGGGTTCGCGGGATGGCTACACCTTC. Full variable domain (missing parts from reference TRBV29-1 and TRBJ1-2): SAVISQKPSRDICQRGTSLTIQCQVDSQVTMMFWYRQQPGQSLTLIATANQGSEATYESGFVIDKFPISRPNLTFSTLTVSNMSPEDSSIYLCSVDRSGSRDGYTFGSGTRLTVV.

The V call is TRBV4-1, the J call TRBJ1-3, with D hard to call. The V and J ends lost 6 bases and 0 bases respectively, with 15 bases between them. There are 16 residues in the CDR3. From germline, CDR1 is MGHRA and CDR2 YSYEKL. The CDR3: CASSVSLGSSGNTIYF. CDR3 bases: TGCGCCAGCAGTGTCTCATTGGGGAGCTCTGGAAACACCATATATTTT.

This rearrangement joins TRBV19 to TRBJ2-7; 7 positions match TRBD2. CDR1 is LNHDA and CDR2 is SQIVND in the germline V gene (reference sequence). CDR3 length: 14 amino acids. Trimming removed 5 bases from V and 0 bases from J; junction bases left unmatched: 4. CDR3 region: CASSPTGGSYEQYF. CDR3 DNA sequence: TGTGCCAGTAGTCCTACGGGAGGCTCCTACGAGCAGTACTTC.

This sequence joins TRBV19 and TRBJ1-2, with unresolved D. The CDR3 totals 14 residues. Germline-derived CDR1 and CDR2 are LNHDA and SQIVND (reference sequence). Trimming took 5 bases from V and 4 from J, leaving 14 bases between them. CDR3: CASSPLTATYGYTF. As DNA, the CDR3 is TGTGCCAGTAGTCCCCTCACAGCCACCTATGGCTACACCTTC.

This clone was picked up a small number of times. This chain links TRBV10-1 with TRBJ1-1, with 7 bases lining up with TRBD1. The germline CDR1 and CDR2 sequences are WNHNN and SYGVQD (reference sequence). The junction had 11 bases not matched to a gene; V was cut back by 4 bases and J by 0 bases. The CDR3 is 17 amino acids. The CDR3 sequence is CASSVTPGQFMNTEAFF. CDR3 DNA sequence: TGCGCCAGCAGTGTGACCCCGGGACAGTTCATGAACACTGAAGCTTTCTTT.

Worth noting for this clone: In the same sample, other DNA sequences code for this CDR3. This chain connects TRBV5-4 to TRBJ2-2; TRBD2 matches 7 bases. Germline lookup yields CDR1 SGHNT and CDR2 YYREEE (reference sequence). V was pared by 2 bases and J by 5 bases, with 0 bases of the junction left unmatched. The CDR3 has 13 amino acids. CDR3 sequence (DNA): TGTGCCAGCAGCTTAGCGGGAACCGGGGAGCTGTTTTTT. It translates to CASSLAGTGELFF.

The chain links TRBV15 to TRBJ1-5, with 7 positions matching TRBD1. V lost 4 bases and J lost 9; bases outside the gene matches: 6. The CDR3 runs to 13 residues. Germline CDR1 LNHNV, CDR2 YYDKDF (reference sequence). The CDR3 region is CATSTTGVAPQHF. The DNA of the CDR3 is TGTGCCACCAGCACAACAGGGGTCGCGCCCCAGCATTTT. Using reference TRBV15 and TRBJ1-5 for the parts outside the CDR3, the full variable domain is DAMVIQNPRYQVTQFGKPVTLSCSQTLNHNVMYWYQQKSSQAPKLLFHYYDKDFNNEADTPDNFQSRRPNTSFCFLDIRSPGLGDTAMYLCATSTTGVAPQHFGDGTRLSIL.

This chain uses TRBV27 with TRBJ1-3, with D unresolved. The CDR3 loop spans 15 amino acids. Germline V gene sequence: CDR1 MNHEY, CDR2 SMNVEV (reference sequence). V lost 3 bases and J lost 4, with 13 bases in between. As DNA, the CDR3 is TGTGCCAGCAGTTTGAGCGGGCTAGAGGGAAACACCATATATTTT. This sequence encodes CASSLSGLEGNTIYF.